The TCR beta chain described here comes from a study of molecular identifiers for immune sequencing clone quantification (dated by TCRdb to the late 2010s). General notes on the study: In a replicate experiment, RNA from around 20,000 or 100,000 naive CD8 T cells was split into five aliquots, four of which were sequenced. CD8 T cells were used in a methods study to benchmark molecular-identifier clustering-based TCR repertoire sequencing (MIDCIRS) and TCR RNA copy counting. Findings and caveats that apply to the study as a whole: Even against a background of some 920,000 naive CD8 T cells, spiked-in Jurkat TCR RNA amounting to a single cell's worth was reported to be detectable. Highly expanded clone sizes could be underestimated if identical TCR molecules share a barcode. Spiked-in Jurkat TCR RNA (about 10 copies' worth), which is not part of the donor repertoire, was contained in the naive libraries. Modeling gave about 3.2 recovered TCR RNA copies per cell versus about 10 by digital PCR, implying about 30% capture efficiency. When barcode sub-clustering was left out, chimeric consensus sequences inflated TCR diversity, with chimeras reaching as high as 47%. In CMV-specific effector cells, clones with more than 20 RNA copies accounted for over 97% of molecules, whereas in naive cells such clones accounted for under 1%.

Libraries of naive CD8 T cells were generated from about 21,000 to 970,000 sorted cells, with 10%, 30% or 50% of the purified RNA used. On a BD FACSAria II, naive CD8 T cells were FACS-sorted as CD8+CD4-CCR7+CD45RA+ and collected into RLT Plus buffer. To test detection sensitivity, Jurkat RNA equivalent to more than 9 TCR copies was spiked into samples of about 19,000-1,000,000 naive CD8 T cells. Enrichment of CD8 T cells was performed with RosetteSep CD8+ T Cell Enrichment Cocktail and Ficoll-Paque, after which ACK red cell lysis was carried out. The library was generated by PCR. These reads were obtained on an Illumina HiSeq 4000. Bulk TCR libraries were made following a previously described method, with the TCR primers given in Table S5. Purification of total RNA was performed with the Qiagen AllPrep DNA/RNA kit. Before analysis, reads from multiple sequencing runs of the same library were pooled. The original methods were these. Reads were retained only if their TCR constant sequence matched exactly, and those retained reads were trimmed to 150 nt and grouped according to their 12-nt molecular barcodes. Within each barcode group, reads were sub-clustered at a 15% Levenshtein threshold, and quality-weighted consensus sequences were built per RNA molecule. Non-functional sequences were filtered out, along with any lower-count sequence sitting one edit away from another sequence. On the basis of fitting two negative binomial distributions, barcode sub-clusters with fewer than 20% of the maximum read count were discarded. TCRdb trimmed public reads at Q25 via fastp, called clones via MiXCR and kept in-frame beta chains. Merged by CDR3 protein, the rows form single entries marked with the most common genes and DNA. The V and J calls and clone size are TCRdb's, not the authors'. This sample comprises roughly 93,000 distinct CDR3 sequences, 19% of them detected only once. The ten largest clones add up to around 0.88% of the sample.

The germline V gene encodes CDR1 ENHRY and CDR2 SYGVKD. The germline V end is reduced by 1 base and the J end by 9 bases; junction bases left unmatched: 6. The CDR3 goes from the cysteine to the phenylalanine over 16 residues. Just the 48-base CDR3 DNA is kept, in frame starting at base 1. Many counts were recorded for this clonotype. Its antigen is currently not known. No clone much larger than this one lies a single base away; base qualities are absent. The rearrangement combines TRBV10-3 with TRBJ2-1; the junction holds 13 bases that match TRBD2. Sequencing input: naive CD8+ T cells from blood, with Jurkat cell RNA spiked in. The cell subset or site label on this specimen signifies: FACS-sorted CD8+CD4-CCR7+CD45RA+ naive T cells. The clonotype originates from a human donor in good health. Some libraries in this study had Jurkat cell RNA spiked in. The DNA sequence is given as TGTGCCATCAGTGAGTTAGGGACTAGCGGGATCGGTGAGCAGTTCTTC. Translated, this is CAISELGTSGIGEQFF.